This T cell receptor beta chain was profiled in a study of blood T cell repertoires in COVID-19. As for the study in general: T cells, B-cell-depleted T cells, or PBMCs provided the cDNA or gDNA that served as material.

Only in-frame clones appear in the TCRdb table, and some are missing; sequencing was by immunoSEQ multiplex PCR. The sample contains about 49,000 clones, 93% of which appear only once. CDR3 length equals 16 residues. The germline CDR1 and CDR2 sequences are SGHTA and FQGTGA. J gave up 5 bases and V 2 bases, and 10 bases lay outside the gene matches. V usage is TRBV7-3 and J usage is TRBJ2-3, with 7 bases that match TRBD2. The clonotype comes from a man aged 60-69 years with COVID-19, enrolled during active disease. Sequencing input: peripheral blood. CDR3 sequence reads: CASSLFEGGPGDTQYF. The CDR3 DNA follows: TGTGCCAGCAGCTTATTCGAGGGAGGGCCTGGAGATACGCAGTATTTT.